This T cell receptor (beta chain) was obtained from a study of blood T cell repertoires in COVID-19. Study as a whole: The United States, Italy and Spain provided the acute and convalescent COVID-19 samples. Sample material is recorded as cDNA or gDNA derived from T cells, B-cell-depleted T cells, or PBMCs.

Original handling: Estimation of nucleated cell counts relied on the amplification of reference gene primers. Generated by immunoSEQ multiplex PCR, the TCRdb table keeps only in-frame clones and is missing some. V and J calls and clone size are given by that table; D and trimming were obtained from the DNA. The sample lists about 150,000 clones; approximately 86% were seen once. In Seattle, patients joined the study during active infection and were tracked longitudinally. Sample: peripheral blood. The sequence came from a woman of 80 years or more with COVID-19, enrolled during active disease.

This CDR3 reads CASSYSLAGGQETQYF. CDR3 nucleotide sequence: TGTGCCAGCAGTTACTCCCTAGCGGGAGGTCAAGAGACCCAGTACTTC. The chain joins TRBV6-2 or TRBV6-3 to TRBJ2-5; 11 bases map to TRBD2. The CDR3 runs to 16 residues. Germline V CDR1 and CDR2: MNHEY, SVGEGT. The J segment lost 2 bases and the V segment lost 0 bases, leaving 2 bases of the junction unmatched.